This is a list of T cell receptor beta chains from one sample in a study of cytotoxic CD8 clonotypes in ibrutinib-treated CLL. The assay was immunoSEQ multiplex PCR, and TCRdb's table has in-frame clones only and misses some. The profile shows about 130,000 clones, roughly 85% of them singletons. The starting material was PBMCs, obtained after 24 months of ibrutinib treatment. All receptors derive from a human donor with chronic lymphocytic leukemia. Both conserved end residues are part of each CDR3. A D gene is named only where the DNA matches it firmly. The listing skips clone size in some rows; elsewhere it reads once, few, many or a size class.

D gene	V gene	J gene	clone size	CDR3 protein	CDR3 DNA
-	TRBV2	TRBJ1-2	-	CASGGRGMNYGYTF	TGTGCCAGCGGGGGAAGAGGGATGAACTATGGCTACACCTTC
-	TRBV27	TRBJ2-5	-	CASSFAETQYF	TGTGCCAGCAGTTTCGCAGAGACCCAGTACTTC
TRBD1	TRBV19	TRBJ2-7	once	CASSMDRGQGYEQYF	TGTGCCAGTAGCATGGACAGGGGGCAGGGCTACGAGCAGTACTTC
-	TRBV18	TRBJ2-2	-	CASSLTGQGGSAGELFF	TGTGCCAGCTCACTAACCGGACAGGGAGGGTCCGCCGGGGAGCTGTTTTTT
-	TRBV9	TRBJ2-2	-	CASSVDLTGELFF	TGTGCCAGCAGCGTAGACCTTACCGGGGAGCTGTTTTTT
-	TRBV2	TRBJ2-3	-	CASNRDTGQYF	TGTGCCAGCAATCGGGACACGGGACAGTATTTT
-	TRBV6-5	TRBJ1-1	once	CASSYEGVSEAFF	TGTGCCAGCAGTTACGAGGGGGTATCTGAAGCTTTCTTT
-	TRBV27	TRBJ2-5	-	CASSLLGALETQYF	TGTGCCAGCAGTTTATTGGGCGCGCTGGAGACCCAGTACTTC
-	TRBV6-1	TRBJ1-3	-	CASSENRGNTIYF	TGTGCCAGCAGTGAAAATCGGGGAAACACCATATATTTT
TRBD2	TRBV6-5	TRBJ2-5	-	CASRGGRQETQYF	TGTGCCAGTCGGGGGGGCAGGCAAGAGACCCAGTACTTC
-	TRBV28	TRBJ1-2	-	CASSFFKAVADYGYTF	TGTGCCAGCAGTTTTTTTAAAGCAGTGGCGGACTATGGCTACACCTTC
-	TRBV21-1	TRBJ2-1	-	CASSCKRGTGGCDEQFF	TGTGCCAGCAGCTGCAAAAGGGGAACAGGGGGCTGTGATGAGCAGTTCTTC
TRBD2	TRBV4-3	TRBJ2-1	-	CASSQGLGRADEQFF	TGCGCCAGCAGCCAAGGTCTCGGGAGGGCCGATGAGCAGTTCTTC
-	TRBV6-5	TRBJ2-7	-	CASSRSTSQAYEQYF	TGTGCCAGCAGCCGATCTACCTCCCAGGCCTACGAGCAGTACTTC
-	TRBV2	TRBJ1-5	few	CASSPAGGGNQPQHF	TGTGCCAGCAGTCCTGCCGGAGGGGGCAATCAGCCCCAGCATTTT
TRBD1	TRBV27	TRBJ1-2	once	CASRPSGGGYTF	TGTGCCAGCAGACCATCAGGGGGCGGCTACACCTTC
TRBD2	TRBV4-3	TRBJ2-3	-	CASSQGLAGSQATQYF	TGCGCCAGCAGCCAAGGCCTAGCGGGGAGCCAAGCTACGCAGTATTTT
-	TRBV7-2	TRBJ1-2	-	CASSLGGAAGYTF	TGTGCCAGCAGCTTAGGGGGGGCGGCAGGCTACACCTTC
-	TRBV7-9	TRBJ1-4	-	CASSPGDGATNEKLFF	TGTGCCAGCAGCCCCGGAGATGGGGCAACTAATGAAAAACTGTTTTTT
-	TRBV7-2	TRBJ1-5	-	CASSLFPSGVPKINQPQHF	TGTGCCAGCAGCTTATTCCCCTCAGGGGTCCCAAAAATCAATCAGCCCCAGCATTTT
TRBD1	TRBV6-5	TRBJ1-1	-	CASRRQGARFTEAFF	TGTGCCAGCAGAAGACAGGGGGCGCGTTTTACTGAAGCTTTCTTT
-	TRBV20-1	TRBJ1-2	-	CSAREDYGYTF	TGCAGTGCCAGGGAAGACTATGGCTACACCTTC
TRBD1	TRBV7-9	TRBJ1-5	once	CASSLRGQGTSQPQHF	TGTGCCAGCAGCTTAAGGGGACAGGGCACGAGTCAGCCCCAGCATTTT
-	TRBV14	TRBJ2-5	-	CASSQDWTDRETQYF	TGTGCCAGCAGCCAAGATTGGACGGACCGTGAGACCCAGTACTTC
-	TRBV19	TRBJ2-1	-	CASSDGPIYNEQFF	TGTGCCAGTAGTGACGGTCCGATATACAATGAGCAGTTCTTC
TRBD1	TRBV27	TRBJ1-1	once	CASSQHRGGTEAFF	TGTGCCAGCAGTCAACACAGGGGAGGCACTGAAGCTTTCTTT
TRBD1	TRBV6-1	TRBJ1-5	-	CASGTGGDSNQPQHF	TGTGCCAGCGGGACAGGGGGGGATAGCAATCAGCCCCAGCATTTT
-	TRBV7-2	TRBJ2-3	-	CASSFYVAGPEGTDTQYF	TGTGCCAGCAGCTTCTATGTAGCCGGACCCGAGGGCACAGATACGCAGTATTTT
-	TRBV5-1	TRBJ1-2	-	CASSPPEGGYGYTF	TGCGCCAGCAGCCCCCCCGAGGGGGGGTATGGCTACACCTTC
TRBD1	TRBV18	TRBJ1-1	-	CASSDPGQGNTEAFF	TGTGCCAGCTCTGACCCGGGACAGGGGAACACTGAAGCTTTCTTT
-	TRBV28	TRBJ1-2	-	CASSLAPPGDYGYTF	TGTGCCAGCAGTTTAGCCCCCCCCGGGGACTATGGCTACACCTTC
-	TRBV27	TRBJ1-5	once	CASSELNQPQHF	TGTGCCAGCAGCGAGCTGAATCAGCCCCAGCATTTT
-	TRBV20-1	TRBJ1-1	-	CSASQNTEAFF	TGCAGTGCTAGTCAGAACACTGAAGCTTTCTTT
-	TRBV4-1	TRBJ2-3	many	CASSQEEGITDTQYF	TGCGCCAGCAGCCAAGAAGAGGGTATCACAGATACGCAGTATTTT
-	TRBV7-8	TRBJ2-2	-	CASSLGETGELFF	TGTGCCAGCAGCTTGGGGGAAACCGGGGAGCTGTTTTTT